Given below is one T cell receptor (beta chain) in context. The sample is drawn from a study of shared clonotypes between healthy human individuals. The investigators split CD4+ cells into a CD45RA+ naive subset and a CD45RA-negative memory subset. Germline-derived CDR1 and CDR2 are LGHNA and YSLEER. This CDR3 is 14 amino acids long. V lost 0 bases and J lost 6; bases outside the gene matches: 5. Here immunoSEQ multiplex PCR was the method, and the copy in TCRdb shows in-frame clones only, minus some. Found here are about 2 million clones, 95% of them singletons; the top ten hold 0.13%. What was sequenced was naive CD4+ T cells sorted from blood. Regarding subset: CD45RA+ positively selected. This receptor was taken from a man younger than 35 in good health. J is TRBJ2-7 and V is TRBV4-3; 7 nucleotides agree with TRBD2. The CDR3 spells CASSQDWASGEQYF. For the CDR3, the DNA is TGCGCCAGCAGCCAAGATTGGGCTAGCGGCGAGCAGTACTTC.